This T cell receptor (beta chain) comes out of a study of beta chain features in type 1 diabetes. Every isolated RNA sample was fully reverse transcribed, so sequencing captured expressed TCRB transcripts. The assay was immunoSEQ multiplex PCR, and TCRdb's table has in-frame clones only and misses some. The table has under 800,000 clones, about a sixth seen once. Germline assignment: CDR1 MGHRA and CDR2 YSYEKL. The CDR3 is made up of 15 amino acids. V was clipped by 7 bases and J by 3 bases; unmatched bases: 6. Sequenced: naive CD4+ T cells from blood. The rearrangement links TRBV4-1 to TRBJ2-1, with 10 bases identical to TRBD2. The sequence derives from a man between 18 and 29 years old in good health. In DNA, the CDR3 is TGCGCCAGCACCCTCTCTAGCGGGAGCTACAATGAGCAGTTCTTC. Residues: CASTLSSGSYNEQFF.